This TCR beta chain was identified in a study of OX40 agonist ivuxolimab in advanced cancers. Study-level background: Patients enrolled in dose escalation were diagnosed with hepatocellular carcinoma, melanoma, renal cell or head and neck cancer. Study outcomes and limitations: Within 6 weeks, CD4+ and CD8+ blood T cells expanded clonally at 0.1 to 3.0 mg/kg.

The method was immunoSEQ multiplex PCR; TCRdb's version includes in-frame clones alone and lacks a portion of them. This sample has 55,000 to 75,000 clones; approximately 80% occur once, and the top ten carry 1.1%. For this clone: The target antigen is unknown.

The CDR3 has 12 amino acids. Germline V lookup: CDR1 MNHNS, CDR2 SASEGT. The V end was cut by 7 bases, the J end by 2 bases, with 6 bases between. The sample here was CD4+ or CD8+ T cells sorted from blood, taken in a trial of the OX40 agonist ivuxolimab. This receptor was obtained from an adult with an advanced solid tumor such as melanoma, head and neck, liver or kidney cancer. This sequence joins TRBV6-1 and TRBJ1-5; D remains ambiguous. CDR3 coding DNA: TGTGCCAGCAAGGGTGGCAATCAGCCCCAGCATTTT. It translates to CASKGGNQPQHF.